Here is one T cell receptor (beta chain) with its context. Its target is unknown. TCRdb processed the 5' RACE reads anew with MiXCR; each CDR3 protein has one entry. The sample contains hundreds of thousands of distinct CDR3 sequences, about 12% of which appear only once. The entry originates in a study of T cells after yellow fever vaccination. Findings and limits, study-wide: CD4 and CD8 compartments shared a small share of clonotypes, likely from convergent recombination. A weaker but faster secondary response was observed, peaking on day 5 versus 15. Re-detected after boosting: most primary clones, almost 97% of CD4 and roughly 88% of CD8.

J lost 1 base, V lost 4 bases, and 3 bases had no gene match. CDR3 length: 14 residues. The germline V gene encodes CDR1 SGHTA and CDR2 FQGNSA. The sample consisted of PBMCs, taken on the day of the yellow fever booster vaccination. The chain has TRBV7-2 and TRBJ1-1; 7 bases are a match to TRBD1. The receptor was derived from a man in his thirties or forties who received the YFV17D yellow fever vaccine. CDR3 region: CASSWEGANTEAFF. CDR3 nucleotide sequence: TGTGCCAGCAGCTGGGAGGGGGCGAACACTGAAGCTTTCTTT.